This TCR beta chain comes out of a study of blood T cell repertoires in COVID-19. Study-level information: The United States, Italy and Spain supplied acute and convalescent COVID-19 samples.

Enrollees, roughly 18 to 90 years old, lived in fewer than 25 US areas. Two consecutive negative NP/OP PCR tests, clearance, or resolved symptoms defined Cohort 3 recovery. In the source study's methods: Quantification of nucleated cells was approximated via reference gene primer amplification. Only in-frame clones appear in the TCRdb table, and some are missing; sequencing was by immunoSEQ multiplex PCR. V and J calls and clone size are copied from that table; D and trimming were computed from the DNA. This table holds 300,000 to 450,000 clones, roughly 90% found once. The CDR3 length is 15 residues. Germline V gives CDR1 SNHLY, CDR2 FYNNEI. V lost 6 bases and J 4 bases, leaving 18 bases between the germline ends.

What was sequenced was PBMCs or T cells enriched from blood (not recorded which). This clonotype was sampled from a woman in her 30s who had recovered from COVID-19. The chain has TRBV2 and TRBJ2-5; maybe TRBD2 (7 bases). The DNA of the CDR3 is TGTGCCAGCAGCGCCCAAACAGGGACTACAGAGACCCAGTACTTC. Translation gives CASSAQTGTTETQYF.